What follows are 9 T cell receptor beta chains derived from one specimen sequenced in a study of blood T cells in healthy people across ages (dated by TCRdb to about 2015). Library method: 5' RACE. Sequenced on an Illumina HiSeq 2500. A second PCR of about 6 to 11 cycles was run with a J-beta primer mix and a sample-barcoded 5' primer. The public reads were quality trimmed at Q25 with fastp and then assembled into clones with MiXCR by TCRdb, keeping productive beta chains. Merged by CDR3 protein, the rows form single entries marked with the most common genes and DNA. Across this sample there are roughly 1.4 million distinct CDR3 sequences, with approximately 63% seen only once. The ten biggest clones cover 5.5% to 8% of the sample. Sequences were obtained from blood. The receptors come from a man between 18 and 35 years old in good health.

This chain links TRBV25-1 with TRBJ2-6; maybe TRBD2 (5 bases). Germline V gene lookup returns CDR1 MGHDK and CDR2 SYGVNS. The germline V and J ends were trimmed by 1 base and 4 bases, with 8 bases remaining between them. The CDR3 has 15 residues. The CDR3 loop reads CASSEWERGANVLTF. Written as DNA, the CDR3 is TGTGCCAGCAGTGAATGGGAGAGGGGGGCCAACGTCCTGACTTTC.

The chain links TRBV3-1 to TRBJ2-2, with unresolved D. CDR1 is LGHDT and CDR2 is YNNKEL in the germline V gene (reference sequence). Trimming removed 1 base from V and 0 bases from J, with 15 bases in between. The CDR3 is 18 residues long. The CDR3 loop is CASSQGLNPGPNTGELFF. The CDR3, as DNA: TGTGCCAGCAGCCAAGGTCTTAACCCGGGCCCGAACACCGGGGAGCTGTTTTTT.

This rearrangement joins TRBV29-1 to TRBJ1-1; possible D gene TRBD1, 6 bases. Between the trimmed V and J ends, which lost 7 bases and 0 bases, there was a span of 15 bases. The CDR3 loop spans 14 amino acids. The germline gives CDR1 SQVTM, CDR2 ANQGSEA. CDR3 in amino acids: CSAWPGHLNTEAFF. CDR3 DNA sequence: TGCAGCGCCTGGCCGGGACACTTGAACACTGAAGCTTTCTTT. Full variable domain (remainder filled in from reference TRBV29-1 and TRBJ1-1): SAVISQKPSRDICQRGTSLTIQCQVDSQVTMMFWYRQQPGQSLTLIATANQGSEATYESGFVIDKFPISRPNLTFSTLTVSNMSPEDSSIYLCSAWPGHLNTEAFFGQGTRLTVV.

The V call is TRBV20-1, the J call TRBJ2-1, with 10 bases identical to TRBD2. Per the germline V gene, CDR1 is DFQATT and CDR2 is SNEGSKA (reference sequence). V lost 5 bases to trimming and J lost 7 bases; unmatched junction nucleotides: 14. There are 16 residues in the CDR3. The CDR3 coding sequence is TGCAGTGCTCCGAGCCCTTCTAGCGGGAGCACGAATGAGCAGTTCTTC. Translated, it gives CSAPSPSSGSTNEQFF.

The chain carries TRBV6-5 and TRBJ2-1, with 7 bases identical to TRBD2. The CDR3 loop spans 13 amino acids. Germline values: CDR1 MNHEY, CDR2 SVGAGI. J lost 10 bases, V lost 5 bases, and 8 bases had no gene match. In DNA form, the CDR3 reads TGTGCCAGCAGTCGCGCCACTAGCGACGAGCAGTTCTTC. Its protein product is CASSRATSDEQFF.

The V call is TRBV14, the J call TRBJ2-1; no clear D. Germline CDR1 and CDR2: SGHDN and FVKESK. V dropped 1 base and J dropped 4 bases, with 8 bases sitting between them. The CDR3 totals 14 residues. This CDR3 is CASSQATLYNEQFF. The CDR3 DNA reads TGTGCCAGCAGCCAAGCAACACTGTACAATGAGCAGTTCTTC.

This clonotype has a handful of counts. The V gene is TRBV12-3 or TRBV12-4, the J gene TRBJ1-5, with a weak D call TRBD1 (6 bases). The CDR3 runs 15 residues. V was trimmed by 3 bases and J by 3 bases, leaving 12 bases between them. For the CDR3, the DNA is TGTGCCAGCAGTTTTTCGGGGGCGGCCAATCAGCCCCAGCATTTT. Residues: CASSFSGAANQPQHF.

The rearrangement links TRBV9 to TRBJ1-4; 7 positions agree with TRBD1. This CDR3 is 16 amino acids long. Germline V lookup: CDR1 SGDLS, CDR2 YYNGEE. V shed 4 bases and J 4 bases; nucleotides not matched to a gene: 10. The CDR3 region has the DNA TGTGCCAGCAGCCCGCCCCCCGGACAGGATAATGAAAAACTGTTTTTT. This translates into CASSPPPGQDNEKLFF.

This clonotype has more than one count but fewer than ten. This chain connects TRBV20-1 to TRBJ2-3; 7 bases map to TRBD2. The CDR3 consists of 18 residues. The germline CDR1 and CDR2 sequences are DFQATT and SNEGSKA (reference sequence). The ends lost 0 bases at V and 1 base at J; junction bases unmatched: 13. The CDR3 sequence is CSARDPSGEALGTDTQYF. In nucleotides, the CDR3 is TGCAGTGCTAGAGACCCTAGCGGTGAGGCGTTAGGCACAGATACGCAGTATTTT.